This TCR beta chain was sequenced for a study of blood T cell repertoires in COVID-19. Overall study context: Samples of COVID-19 (acute and convalescent) were obtained from the United States, Italy and Spain.

CDR3 length equals 15 residues. Trimming cost V 5 bases and J 5 bases; bases outside gene matches: 8. Germline CDR1 is SGHRS and CDR2 is YFSETQ. Source study methods: Reference gene primers were amplified, and this amplification served to estimate nucleated cell counts. Clones were read by immunoSEQ multiplex PCR, and TCRdb kept only the in-frame ones, dropping some. The DNA gave D and trimming, while V, J and clone size come from that table. The sample has about 120,000 clones; about 80% are singletons. The table lists this clone with a few counts. Source material: peripheral blood. The chain joins TRBV5-1 to TRBJ2-7, with 12 bases that match TRBD2. The origin of this receptor is a woman in her forties or fifties with acute or convalescent COVID-19. Here the CDR3 reads CASRTALAGGDEQYF. The CDR3 nucleotides are TGCGCCAGCAGAACGGCCCTAGCGGGAGGGGACGAGCAGTACTTC.